This TCR beta chain was captured in a study of T-cell reconstitution after alpha-beta-depleted transplantation in children. Unique molecular identifiers were used in preparing the TCRbeta library. TCRdb ran MiXCR on the PCR reads and lists one entry per CDR3 protein. This sample carries roughly 300,000 distinct CDR3 sequences, about a tenth of them seen once, and the ten largest clones take over 9.5%. CDR3 length: 12 amino acids. V was clipped by 5 bases and J by 5 bases, with 10 bases between them. In this sample, this clonotype turned up a few times. The chain is built from TRBV12-3 or TRBV12-4 and TRBJ2-7, with unresolved D. The sample in question was PBMCs from the stem cell graft donor, obtained from the stem cell graft. This TCR came from a human donor who donated a stem cell graft to a child with SCID. CDR3 DNA: TGTGCCAGCAGTCTCAATCGCCACGAGCAGTACTTC. Its translation: CASSLNRHEQYF.